This is a list of T cell receptor beta chains from one sample in a study of shared T cell receptors in the human thymus. TCRdb's table, derived via immunoSEQ multiplex PCR, lists solely in-frame clones and lacks some. The sample comprises some 400,000 clones, 95% of which are singletons, and approximately 0.02% rests with the top ten. Sequenced: thymocytes. The source is a human donor. The CDR3 runs from the conserved cysteine through the conserved F or W. D genes are given only for firm matches. Clone size is shown for a subset of rows, as once, few, many or a class of expanded clone.

clone_size	d_call	j_call	v_call	cdr3_nt	cdr3_aa
few	NA	TRBJ1-4	TRBV21-1	TGTGCCAGCAGGGACCCGTCTCTCTTACAGGGTTTTGAAAAACTGTTTTTT	CASRDPSLLQGFEKLFF
NA	NA	TRBJ1-5	TRBV28	TGTGCCAGCAGTTCCTACCCACCTCTGACAGGCCAGAATCAGCCCCAGCATTTT	CASSSYPPLTGQNQPQHF
NA	NA	TRBJ1-2	TRBV6-1	TGTGCCAGCAGTGAAGGCGGTCAGAACCCTTGGTCTGGCTACACCTTC	CASSEGGQNPWSGYTF
NA	NA	TRBJ2-7	TRBV18	TGTGCCAGCTCACCCCCCGGACTCCACACTACCCCCTCCTACGAGCAGTACTTC	CASSPPGLHTTPSYEQYF
NA	TRBD2	TRBJ2-3	TRBV5-1	TGCGCCAGCAGCCTGGGGGTAGCGGGAGGGCCAGATGCAGATACGCAGTATTTT	CASSLGVAGGPDADTQYF
NA	NA	TRBJ1-1	TRBV5-1	TGCGCCAGCAGCTTCGCCGGGGACCATGCGGGCACTGAAGCTTTCTTT	CASSFAGDHAGTEAFF
NA	TRBD1	TRBJ2-3	TRBV27	TGTGCCAGCAGTTCGATGACAGGGGGAGATACAGATACGCAGTATTTT	CASSSMTGGDTDTQYF
NA	NA	TRBJ1-4	TRBV6-1	TGTGCCAGCAGGGATAGGATGTGGGGTAATGAAAAACTGTTTTTT	CASRDRMWGNEKLFF
NA	NA	TRBJ1-1	TRBV5-1	TGCGCCAGCAGCTCGACGGGGGCTGAAGCTTTCTTT	CASSSTGAEAFF
NA	NA	TRBJ2-3	TRBV7-3	TGTGCCAGCAGCTTACAGGTTATTCGGGGGGCAATGGCAGATACGCAGTATTTT	CASSLQVIRGAMADTQYF
NA	NA	TRBJ2-3	TRBV28	TGTGCCAGCAGTTTATCCCTAGCTTTCACAGATACGCAGTATTTT	CASSLSLAFTDTQYF
NA	TRBD1	TRBJ2-2	TRBV14	TGTGCCAGCAGCCCAACTGCGGACAGGGGGAGATCGAACACCGGGGAGCTGTTTTTT	CASSPTADRGRSNTGELFF
NA	NA	TRBJ2-7	TRBV19	TGTGCCAGTAGTATGGGCACCTCCTACGAGCAGTACTTC	CASSMGTSYEQYF
once	TRBD2	TRBJ2-1	TRBV2	TGTGCCAGCAGTGAAGTAGAGATATACGAGACTAGCGGGAGGGTAGCCTACAATGAGCAGTTCTTC	CASSEVEIYETSGRVAYNEQFF
once	TRBD1	TRBJ2-7	TRBV7-9	TGTGCCAGCAGCTCCCGGCGAGGGACAGGGGCGTCCGAGCAGTACTTC	CASSSRRGTGASEQYF
NA	TRBD2	TRBJ2-1	TRBV15	TGTGCCACCAGCAGAGGGACTAGCGGGAGATACAATGAGCAGTTCTTC	CATSRGTSGRYNEQFF
once	NA	TRBJ2-1	TRBV9	TGTGCCAGCAGCGTAGACTGGGAATCCTACAATGAGCAGTTCTTC	CASSVDWESYNEQFF
NA	NA	TRBJ2-7	TRBV14	TGTGCCAGCAGCCATTTAAAGACAGGGAAACGGGAGGAGGAGCAGTACTTC	CASSHLKTGKREEEQYF
NA	NA	TRBJ2-7	TRBV6-1	TGTGCCTCCCCGACTAGGCCTTGCGAGCAGTACTTC	CASPTRPCEQYF
NA	NA	TRBJ1-1	TRBV5-6	TGTGCCAGCAGCTTCCCCGGGAACACTGAAGCTTTCTTT	CASSFPGNTEAFF
NA	TRBD2	TRBJ2-7	TRBV5-4	TGTGCCAGCAGCTTGGGGGGGACTAGCGGGAGAAGGTACGAGCAGTACTTC	CASSLGGTSGRRYEQYF
NA	NA	TRBJ2-7	TRBV6-1	TGTGCCAGTATAAGGCCGCTGTCCTCCTACGAGCAGTACTTC	CASIRPLSSYEQYF
NA	NA	TRBJ2-4	TRBV10-2	TGCGCCAGCAGGAGGGAAATAGCCAAAAACATTCAGTACTTC	CASRREIAKNIQYF
NA	NA	TRBJ2-7	TRBV21-1	TGTGCCAGCAGCAAAGATTGGGGGATAATGCTATCCTACGAGCAGTACTTC	CASSKDWGIMLSYEQYF
NA	NA	TRBJ1-2	TRBV7-2	TGTGCCAGCAGCTCTCCCGGCAGCGATGGCTACACCTTC	CASSSPGSDGYTF
NA	TRBD2	TRBJ2-7	TRBV5-6	TGTGCCAGCAGTAAGCAGTCAAGCTTGGGCGGGAGCTCCTACGAGCAGTACTTC	CASSKQSSLGGSSYEQYF
NA	TRBD2	TRBJ2-1	TRBV27	TGTGCCAGCAGTTTCCGGGACATCTGGACTAGCGGGAGGGCCGGATACAATGAGCAGTTCTTC	CASSFRDIWTSGRAGYNEQFF
NA	NA	TRBJ2-7	TRBV28	TGTGCCAGCAGTTGGAAGGGAAGAGGATCCTACGAGCAGTACTTC	CASSWKGRGSYEQYF
NA	NA	TRBJ1-1	TRBV2	TGTGCCAGCAGCCCTGTGAGTATCCCAGGGTTGCCTGAAGCTTTCTTT	CASSPVSIPGLPEAFF
NA	NA	TRBJ2-7	TRBV6-1	TGTGCCAGCAGTGGACCCGGGACACCGGACTCCTACGAGCAGTACTTC	CASSGPGTPDSYEQYF
NA	TRBD2	TRBJ2-1	TRBV5-6	TGTGCCAGCAGCGTAGTAGCGGGAGTCTACAATGAGCAGTTCTTC	CASSVVAGVYNEQFF
NA	TRBD2	TRBJ2-3	TRBV10-2	TGCGCCAGCAGTGGGCCGGGACTAGCGATCACAGATACGCAGTATTTT	CASSGPGLAITDTQYF
NA	TRBD1	TRBJ2-7	TRBV28	TGTGCCAGCAGTAATCCCCCGCCGGGACAGGGAAGTCACGAGCAGTACTTC	CASSNPPPGQGSHEQYF
NA	NA	TRBJ1-1	TRBV28	TGTGCCAGCAGTTTGAAGGAAGCTTTCTTT	CASSLKEAFF
NA	NA	TRBJ2-5	TRBV5-4	TGTGCCAGCAGCTCTGGCATAGGGTGGGGTGGGGAGACCCAGTACTTC	CASSSGIGWGGETQYF
NA	NA	TRBJ2-7	TRBV10-3	TGTGCCATCAGTGAGTCCCCGGGGGCCTACGAGCAGTACTTC	CAISESPGAYEQYF
NA	NA	TRBJ1-1	TRBV30	TGTGCCTGCCCGCCGAGGGGGATGAACACTGAAGCTTTCTTT	CACPPRGMNTEAFF
NA	NA	TRBJ2-7	TRBV30	TGTGCCTGGAGTGCCCGACAAGCTCCCTCGTACGAGCAGTACTTC	CAWSARQAPSYEQYF
once	TRBD1	TRBJ1-2	TRBV4-1	TGCGCCAGCAGCCAAGAGAGGACAGGGGTGAGAGGCTACACCTTC	CASSQERTGVRGYTF
NA	NA	TRBJ2-7	TRBV6-1	TGTGCCAGCAGGGGCCCTAGACCCCTCTCCTACGAGCAGTACTTC	CASRGPRPLSYEQYF
NA	TRBD2	TRBJ2-5	TRBV11-2	TGTGCCAGCAGCCCCATACGGACTAGCATAGAGACCCAGTACTTC	CASSPIRTSIETQYF
NA	NA	TRBJ1-5	TRBV28	TGTGCCAGCAGGGACCCACGTGTCCGCAATCAGCCCCAGCATTTT	CASRDPRVRNQPQHF
NA	TRBD2	TRBJ2-7	TRBV25-1	TGTGCCAGCAGTCATCCCTCGGAACGGGAGGGAGAGCAGTACTTC	CASSHPSEREGEQYF
once	NA	TRBJ2-7	TRBV7-2	TGTGCCAGCAGCTGCTTGGGGGACTCCCTAAGCTCCTACGAGCAGTACTTC	CASSCLGDSLSSYEQYF
NA	TRBD2	TRBJ2-1	TRBV18	TGTGCCAGCTCACCACTTACTAGCGGGAGGACGAGCTCCTACAATGAGCAGTTCTTC	CASSPLTSGRTSSYNEQFF
once	NA	TRBJ1-1	TRBV7-9	TGTGCCAGCAGCCGCATTAGGGGCACTGAAGCTTTCTTT	CASSRIRGTEAFF